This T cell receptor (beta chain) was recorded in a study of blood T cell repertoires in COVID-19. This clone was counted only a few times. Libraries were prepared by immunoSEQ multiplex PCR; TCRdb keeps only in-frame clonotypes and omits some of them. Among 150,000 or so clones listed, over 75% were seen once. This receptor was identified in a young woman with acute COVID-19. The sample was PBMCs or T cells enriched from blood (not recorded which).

CDR3 in amino acids: CASSLASRGILYSPLHF. CDR3 in DNA: TGTGCCAGCAGCTTAGCCTCCAGGGGGATATTATATTCACCCCTCCACTTT. The V gene is TRBV7-6, the J gene TRBJ1-6; the match to TRBD1 covers 7 bases. Germline V lookup: CDR1 SGHVS, CDR2 FNYEAQ. This CDR3 spans 17 amino acids. V lost 0 bases to trimming and J lost 8 bases; unmatched junction nucleotides: 10.